These 22 T cell receptor beta chains were sequenced from one sample in a study of cytomegalovirus exposure and HLA in healthy donors. TCRdb keeps only in-frame clones here, not all; method: immunoSEQ multiplex PCR. The data contain 55,000 to 65,000 clones, 96% of them singletons. The specimen sequenced was PBMCs. All receptors come from a man aged 18 to 30 in good health and CMV-seronegative.

The chain joins TRBV14 to TRBJ2-1, with 15 bases matching TRBD2. The junction had 1 base not matched to a gene; V was cut back by 9 bases and J by 4 bases. CDR3 length equals 14 residues. Per germline, CDR1 SGHDN and CDR2 FVKESK. In DNA form, the CDR3 reads TGTGCCAGTGGACTAGCGGGAGGGTACAATGAGCAGTTCTTC. This encodes CASGLAGGYNEQFF.

V usage is TRBV9 and J usage is TRBJ1-3, with unresolved D. Germline V CDR1 and CDR2: SGDLS, YYNGEE. Trimming removed 4 bases from V and 2 bases from J, with 19 bases in between. This CDR3 spans 17 amino acids. Here the CDR3 DNA reads TGTGCCAGCAGCCCCTCCGTCCGAACAGCTACTGGAAACACCATATATTTT. It translates to CASSPSVRTATGNTIYF.

V and J are TRBV28 and TRBJ1-5, with D perhaps matching TRBD1 (5 bases). Deletions cut 3 bases from V and 0 bases from J, with 12 bases between. This CDR3 comprises 16 residues. The V gene's germline CDR1 is MDHEN and CDR2 SYDVKM. The CDR3, as DNA: TGTGCCAGCAGTTTGGGGCAGGTTAATAGCAATCAGCCCCAGCATTTT. It translates to CASSLGQVNSNQPQHF.

The chain recombines TRBV9 with TRBJ1-1, with TRBD1 matching 7 bases. The CDR3 runs 16 residues. Trimming took 3 bases from V and 2 from J; bases not matched to a gene: 10. Germline CDR1 and CDR2: SGDLS and YYNGEE. The CDR3 protein is CASSDAYDRENTEAFF. DNA for the CDR3: TGTGCCAGCAGCGACGCCTATGACAGGGAAAACACTGAAGCTTTCTTT.

This chain connects TRBV5-1 to TRBJ2-1; D call uncertain. V lost 4 bases and J 6 bases, leaving 11 bases between the germline ends. Looked up from germline, CDR1 is SGHRS and CDR2 is YFSETQ. The CDR3 sequence is 13 residues long. For the CDR3, the DNA is TGCGCCAGCAGCGGCAGCGACGGCAATGAGCAGTTCTTC. It codes for CASSGSDGNEQFF. Supplemented by reference TRBV5-1 and TRBJ2-1, the full variable domain reads KAGVTQTPRYLIKTRGQQVTLSCSPISGHRSVSWYQQTPGQGLQFLFEYFSETQRNKGNFPGRFSGRQFSNSRSEMNVSTLELGDSALYLCASSGSDGNEQFFGPGTRLTVL.

The chain uses TRBV4-1 and TRBJ1-5; D not certain. The CDR3 covers 15 residues. The germline V gene encodes CDR1 MGHRA and CDR2 YSYEKL. V lost 3 bases and J 6 bases, leaving 15 bases between the germline ends. The chain's CDR3 is CASSHSGGQAQPQHF. The CDR3 nucleotides read TGCGCCAGCAGCCATTCCGGAGGGCAAGCTCAGCCCCAGCATTTT.

The V and J genes are TRBV10-2 and TRBJ2-2, with 9 bases that match TRBD2. J was trimmed by 6 bases and V by 6 bases; bases with no gene match: 5. Germline loops: CDR1 WSHSY, CDR2 SAAADI. The CDR3 extends over 14 amino acids. The CDR3 region is CASRSAGGPGELFF. The CDR3 DNA follows: TGCGCCAGCAGATCTGCGGGGGGGCCCGGGGAGCTGTTTTTT.

This chain links TRBV6-1 with TRBJ2-7; 8 nucleotides line up with TRBD2. This CDR3 comprises 15 residues. The V gene's germline CDR1 is MNHNS and CDR2 SASEGT. V lost 6 bases to trimming and J lost 2 bases; unmatched junction nucleotides: 9. This CDR3 reads CASSDGAGAPYEQYF. The CDR3 nucleotides read TGTGCCAGCAGCGATGGAGCGGGAGCCCCCTACGAGCAGTACTTC.

The J gene is TRBJ2-7, the V gene TRBV27; D is perhaps TRBD2 (5 bases). V was clipped by 6 bases and J by 0 bases, with 6 bases between them. CDR1 and CDR2 (germline): MNHEY, SMNVEV (reference sequence). The CDR3 is 12 amino acids. DNA for the CDR3: TGTGCCAGCAGAGCGGACTCCTACGAGCAGTACTTC. The encoded protein is CASRADSYEQYF.

The chain recombines TRBV7-9 with TRBJ2-6; 7 positions agree with TRBD2. The length of the CDR3 is 19 residues. From germline, CDR1 is SEHNR and CDR2 FQNEAQ (reference sequence). Trimming removed 5 bases from V and 2 bases from J; junction bases left unmatched: 15. The chain's CDR3 is CASSQLAGGREPGANVLTF. CDR3 sequence (DNA): TGTGCCAGCAGCCAATTGGCCGGCGGGAGAGAACCTGGGGCCAACGTCCTGACTTTC. Supplemented by reference TRBV7-9 and TRBJ2-6, the full variable domain reads DTGVSQNPRHKITKRGQNVTFRCDPISEHNRLYWYRQTLGQGPEFLTYFQNEAQLEKSRLLSDRFSAERPKGSFSTLEIQRTEQGDSAMYLCASSQLAGGREPGANVLTFGAGSRLTVL.

The rearrangement joins TRBV28 to TRBJ2-7; 11 positions match TRBD2. Germline CDR1 is MDHEN and CDR2 is SYDVKM. This CDR3 is built from 15 residues. V shed 3 bases and J 5 bases; nucleotides not matched to a gene: 6. DNA for the CDR3: TGTGCCAGCAGTTTTTGGACTAGCGGGTCCGACGAGCAGTACTTC. Translating it yields CASSFWTSGSDEQYF. Full variable domain (rest looked up from reference TRBV28 and TRBJ2-7): DVKVTQSSRYLVKRTGEKVFLECVQDMDHENMFWYRQDPGLGLRLIYFSYDVKMKEKGDIPEGYSVSREKKERFSLILESASTNQTSMYLCASSFWTSGSDEQYFGPGTRLTVT.

This chain joins TRBV7-2 and TRBJ2-5; 12 bases map to TRBD2. The CDR3 totals 14 residues. The ends lost 4 bases at V and 3 bases at J; junction bases unmatched: 0. CDR1 and CDR2 from the germline V gene are SGHTA and FQGNSA. The CDR3 reads CASSWTSGEETQYF. The CDR3 DNA reads TGTGCCAGCAGCTGGACTAGCGGGGAAGAGACCCAGTACTTC.

J is TRBJ1-5 and V is TRBV15, with 9 bases lining up with TRBD1. V gave up 3 bases and J gave up 3 bases; unmatched junction bases: 6. Germline CDR1 is LNHNV and CDR2 is YYDKDF (reference sequence). The CDR3 is 16 amino acids. Here the CDR3 DNA reads TGTGCCACCAGCAGTCCAGGGACAGGGAACAATCAGCCCCAGCATTTT. It encodes CATSSPGTGNNQPQHF.

The chain couples TRBV10-2 to TRBJ2-1; possible D gene TRBD2, 6 bases. The CDR3 extends over 14 amino acids. CDR1 WSHSY and CDR2 SAAADI come from the germline V gene. Trimming pared 0 bases from V and 5 bases from J, leaving 8 bases between. For the CDR3, the DNA is TGCGCCAGCAGTGAGTCCGGGAGCCACAATGAGCAGTTCTTC. This gives the protein CASSESGSHNEQFF.

The rearrangement links TRBV30 to TRBJ1-1, with TRBD1 as a possible D gene (5 bases). The germline CDR1 and CDR2 sequences are GTSNPN and SVGIG (reference sequence). The CDR3 has 14 residues. Trimming removed 5 bases at V and 2 bases at J, with 15 bases between. The CDR3 spells CAWCHPGLNTEAFF. The CDR3 nucleotides read TGTGCCTGGTGCCATCCGGGACTTAACACTGAAGCTTTCTTT.

The rearrangement links TRBV5-6 to TRBJ2-1, with 7 positions matching TRBD1. Germline V lookup: CDR1 SGHDT, CDR2 YYEEEE. The CDR3 totals 15 residues. After removal of 4 bases from V and 9 bases from J, the junction contained 13 bases not matched to a gene. The DNA for the CDR3 is TGTGCCAGCAGCGGACCGGGACAGTCGAGTCGTGAGCAGTTCTTC. Protein: CASSGPGQSSREQFF.

V and J are TRBV4-1 and TRBJ1-5; tentatively, D is TRBD1 (5 bases). The CDR3 covers 14 residues. The germline CDR1 and CDR2 sequences are MGHRA and YSYEKL. The V and J ends lost 1 base and 3 bases respectively, with 7 bases between them. In DNA, the CDR3 is TGCGCCAGCAGCCAAGCCAGGGACAATCAGCCCCAGCATTTT. Translation: CASSQARDNQPQHF.

This clone appeared once. The V and J genes are TRBV5-1 and TRBJ2-5; TRBD2 might be the D (6 bases). V shed 1 base and J shed 1 base, with 11 bases lying between them. Germline assignment: CDR1 SGHRS and CDR2 YFSETQ. CDR3 length: 15 amino acids. The CDR3 nucleotides read TGCGCCAGCAGCTTGATCGGGAGTGGCCAAGAGACCCAGTACTTC. This encodes CASSLIGSGQETQYF.

J is TRBJ2-5 and V is TRBV5-1; the D is unclear. Trimming removed 4 bases at V and 0 bases at J, with 22 bases between. This CDR3 has 18 residues. Germline V CDR1 and CDR2: SGHRS, YFSETQ. The CDR3, as DNA: TGCGCCAGCAGCCAACCCCGATTCAGATCGGGTTACCAAGAGACCCAGTACTTC. Encoded protein: CASSQPRFRSGYQETQYF. The full variable domain, in which reference TRBV5-1 and TRBJ2-5 provide the parts outside the CDR3, is KAGVTQTPRYLIKTRGQQVTLSCSPISGHRSVSWYQQTPGQGLQFLFEYFSETQRNKGNFPGRFSGRQFSNSRSEMNVSTLELGDSALYLCASSQPRFRSGYQETQYFGPGTRLLVL.

J is TRBJ2-1 and V is TRBV6-6, with 8 bases fitting TRBD1. The CDR3 covers 15 residues. CDR1 and CDR2 (germline): MNHNY, SVGAGI (reference sequence). Trimming removed 5 bases from V and 4 bases from J; junction bases left unmatched: 7. The CDR3 spells CASSHRDRLYNEQFF. The CDR3 nucleotides read TGTGCCAGCAGTCACCGGGACAGGTTATACAATGAGCAGTTCTTC.

The chain is built from TRBV6-6 and TRBJ2-7, with TRBD1 matching 8 bases. CDR1 is MNHNY and CDR2 is SVGAGI in the germline V gene (reference sequence). CDR3 size: 13 residues. V was pared by 6 bases and J by 7 bases, with 8 bases of the junction left unmatched. CDR3 nucleotide sequence: TGTGCCAGCAGCTCGGGACAGGCGCGGGAGCAGTACTTC. It translates to CASSSGQAREQYF.

The genes are TRBV27 and TRBJ2-7, with 10 bases aligning to TRBD2. Germline CDR1 MNHEY, CDR2 SMNVEV (reference sequence). The CDR3 is 14 amino acids. V shed 4 bases and J 6 bases; nucleotides not matched to a gene: 6. In DNA form, the CDR3 reads TGTGCCAGCAGTTCAGGACTAGCGGATCGCGAGCAGTACTTC. This sequence encodes CASSSGLADREQYF.